This T cell receptor (beta chain) was sequenced for a study of T cell clones after liver transplantation. General study findings and limits: Circulating graft-donor-reactive CD4 TCRbeta sequences fell significantly post-transplant in 5 of 8 subjects.

Data came from immunoSEQ multiplex PCR; TCRdb stores just in-frame clones and leaves some out. The table records some 80,000 clones, around four fifths of them present only once. Unstimulated PBMCs were sorted into CD3+CD4+ and CD3+CD8+ populations. As concerns this clone: Its specificity is not known.

The CDR3 sequence is 13 residues long. CDR1 and CDR2 from the germline V gene are LNHDA and SQIVND (reference sequence). Trimming took off 0 bases at V and 2 bases at J, with 4 bases between the two ends. The clonotype was recovered from a human patient who received a liver transplant. Among the T cells, some may be from the graft donor. The sample consisted of CD4+ T cells from blood, taken 48 months after liver transplant. The gene calls are TRBV19 and TRBJ1-2; no definite D call. This CDR3 reads CASSIEGNYGYTF. CDR3 in DNA: TGTGCCAGTAGTATAGAAGGGAACTATGGCTACACCTTC.